This TCR beta chain originates from a study of T cell changes during pregnancy in multiple sclerosis. Germline V gives CDR1 MDHEN, CDR2 SYDVKM. Trimming took 3 bases from V and 5 from J; bases not matched to a gene: 6. This CDR3 is 16 amino acids long. Using immunoSEQ multiplex PCR, the repertoire was profiled, and TCRdb retains in-frame clones only, with some absent. The sample lists tens of thousands of clones; about 88% were seen once. The chain is built from TRBV28 and TRBJ2-2, with 10 bases that match TRBD1. This TCR was sampled from a female donor with multiple sclerosis, enrolled in a pregnancy study. Sequencing used peripheral blood, obtained after pregnancy. The CDR3 is CASSFPWDRGTGELFF. Written as DNA, the CDR3 is TGTGCCAGCAGTTTCCCCTGGGACAGGGGTACCGGGGAGCTGTTTTTT.